This T cell receptor (beta chain) derives from a study of CD8+CD57+ T cells in acquired aplastic anemia. Individuals selected for sequencing had exhibited CD8+CD57+ cell expansion on flow cytometry. All participating patients were living with severe acquired aplastic anemia. TCR beta VDJ and CDR3 were profiled, and genomic DNA was the template. TCRdb reprocessed the reads with MiXCR, giving one entry per CDR3 protein. This sample has over 150,000 distinct CDR3 sequences, with 70% to 80% found just once. The V end was cut by 1 base, the J end by 6 bases, with 13 bases between. Germline values: CDR1 SEHNR, CDR2 FQNEAQ (reference sequence). The CDR3 totals 14 residues.

This receptor was taken from a human donor with aplastic anemia. Sequencing was done on a sample of sorted CD4+, CD8+, or CD8+CD57+ T cells (not recorded which) from PBMCs. This chain uses TRBV7-9 with TRBJ2-7; perhaps TRBD1 as D (6 bases). For the CDR3, the DNA is TGTGCCAGCAGCTTAGACAGGGCAGGCGGCGAGCAGTACTTC. Its translation: CASSLDRAGGEQYF.